This T cell receptor (beta chain) was sequenced for a study of T cell repertoires in cytomegalovirus infection. Overall study context: HLA-B-restricted CMV epitopes that are well studied were used alongside recently identified HLA-C-restricted ones. Carrying CMV and the relevant HLA type showed in public TCR beta signatures. Study results and limitations: Ex vivo, HLA-C-restricted CMV-specific TCR beta clonotypes prevailed over the rest of the response. Summed frequency of shared TCR beta families picked out CMV carriers who also had the relevant HLA.

TCRdb re-called the reads through MiXCR, storing one row per CDR3 protein. Found here are 640,000 or so distinct CDR3 sequences, roughly 36% of them singletons; the top ten hold approximately 18%. This clonotype has more than one count but fewer than ten. Its antigen is unidentified. Sequences were derived from cultured PBMCs, sampled from culture after CMV antigen stimulation. The source of this sequence is a human donor in good health (CMV status not recorded). Some clones in this sample may be carry-over from other donors' samples.

CDR3 sequence (DNA): TGTGCCAGTAGTACCTTTGCTCCGGGGTACAATGAGCAGTTCTTC. Translation gives CASSTFAPGYNEQFF. V and J are TRBV19 and TRBJ2-1, with D perhaps matching TRBD2 (5 bases). The germline V gene encodes CDR1 LNHDA and CDR2 SQIVND (reference sequence). The CDR3 extends over 15 amino acids. The V and J ends lost 4 bases and 4 bases respectively, with 14 bases between them.